Following are 18 T cell receptor beta chains from one sample sequenced in a study of cytomegalovirus exposure and HLA in healthy donors. Repertoires were generated with immunoSEQ multiplex PCR, while TCRdb's copy carries only in-frame clones and drops some. The table shows around 160,000 clones, with 88% occurring only once. The sample consisted of PBMCs. These receptors originate from a man between 18 and 35 years old in good health and CMV-seronegative.

The chain links TRBV5-6 to TRBJ2-7; D uncertain. Germline-derived CDR1 and CDR2 are SGHDT and YYEEEE. Trimming stripped 0 bases from V and 6 bases from J, with 16 bases between. CDR3 length equals 15 residues. The CDR3 reads CASSLERSVKVEQYV. The CDR3 DNA reads as TGTGCCAGCAGCTTGGAGAGGTCGGTGAAGGTCGAGCAGTACGTC.

The rearrangement joins TRBV6-5 to TRBJ2-5; 7 bases are shared with TRBD1. V was clipped by 5 bases and J by 7 bases; unmatched bases: 7. Germline V gives CDR1 MNHEY, CDR2 SVGAGI. The CDR3 totals 13 residues. The CDR3 here is CASSRDRVGTQYF. The CDR3 nucleotides read TGTGCCAGCAGTCGTGACAGGGTTGGGACCCAGTACTTC.

This sequence joins TRBV6-5 and TRBJ1-2, with TRBD1 matching 10 bases. Looked up from germline, CDR1 is MNHEY and CDR2 is SVGAGI. J was trimmed by 7 bases and V by 2 bases; bases with no gene match: 4. CDR3 length: 14 residues. Here the CDR3 DNA reads TGTGCCAGCAGTTACGGGGGACAGGGGTCTGGCTACACCTTC. Its translation: CASSYGGQGSGYTF.

The chain recombines TRBV19 with TRBJ2-6; possibly TRBD2 for D (5 bases). The CDR3 consists of 17 residues. Germline V lookup: CDR1 LNHDA, CDR2 SQIVND (reference sequence). With 4 bases removed from V and 0 bases from J, the gap between germline ends came to 13 bases. For the CDR3, the DNA is TGTGCCAGTAGTAACCGGCGGGTCCTCTCTGGGGCCAACGTCCTGACTTTC. The encoded protein is CASSNRRVLSGANVLTF.

V is TRBV15 and J is TRBJ2-3; tentative D call: TRBD2 (5 bases). Trimming removed 0 bases at V and 1 base at J, with 11 bases between. This CDR3 has 16 residues. Per the germline V gene, CDR1 is LNHNV and CDR2 is YYDKDF (reference sequence). The CDR3 sequence: CATSRDESGGTDTQYF. The CDR3 DNA follows: TGTGCCACCAGCAGAGATGAAAGCGGCGGCACAGATACGCAGTATTTT.

This sequence joins TRBV10-2 and TRBJ2-1; possibly TRBD1 for D (6 bases). The CDR3 is 18 residues long. V lost 6 bases and J lost 1, with 22 bases in between. Per germline, CDR1 WSHSY and CDR2 SAAADI. The CDR3 sequence: CASSVGRRDTNSYNEQFF. DNA for the CDR3: TGCGCCAGCAGCGTTGGACGAAGGGACACAAATTCCTACAATGAGCAGTTCTTC.

The chain recombines TRBV2 with TRBJ2-4, with 14 positions matching TRBD2. Germline-derived CDR1 and CDR2 are SNHLY and FYNNEI. With V trimmed by 5 bases and J by 0 bases, 6 bases remained unmatched. This CDR3 is built from 18 residues. CDR3 DNA: TGTGCCAGCAGTCTATCCGGGACTAGCGGGAGAGCCAAAAACATTCAGTACTTC. As protein: CASSLSGTSGRAKNIQYF.

Here the CDR3 DNA reads TGTGCCAGCAGCCAAGATACGGGGAGCTCCTACGAGCAGTACTTC. This codes for CASSQDTGSSYEQYF. V gene TRBV4-2 combines with J gene TRBJ2-7, with D possibly being TRBD2 (5 bases). Deletions cut 0 bases from V and 0 bases from J, with 9 bases between. The CDR3 consists of 15 residues. Germline assignment: CDR1 LGHNA and CDR2 YNFKEQ.

In DNA form, the CDR3 reads TGTGCCAGCTTGGCAGGGGTCACAGAGACCCAGTACTTC. This translates into CASLAGVTETQYF. The V call is TRBV6-6, the J call TRBJ2-5, with a weak D call TRBD1 (6 bases). The germline V and J ends were trimmed by 8 bases and 4 bases, with 14 bases remaining between them. Germline CDR1 and CDR2: MNHNY and SVGAGI (reference sequence). The CDR3 sequence is 13 residues long.

The table lists this clone with a few counts. The rearrangement uses TRBV19 and TRBJ1-6; maybe TRBD1 (5 bases). The CDR3 covers 13 residues. Germline CDR1 and CDR2: LNHDA and SQIVND (reference sequence). V dropped 6 bases and J dropped 10 bases, with 13 bases sitting between them. The CDR3 DNA sequence: TGTGCCAGTAGGGACATAAGGAGCTCACCCCTCCACTTT. Protein: CASRDIRSSPLHF.

This clone has just a few counts. J is TRBJ1-1 and V is TRBV7-2; D gene unclear. Per germline, CDR1 SGHTA and CDR2 FQGNSA. This CDR3 comprises 12 residues. Trimming stripped 5 bases from V and 10 bases from J, with 14 bases between. CDR3 loop: CASSLFGERAFF. DNA of the CDR3: TGTGCCAGCAGCCTTTTCGGGGAAAGAGCTTTCTTT.

The rearrangement links TRBV29-1 to TRBJ2-7; 8 positions agree with TRBD1. Germline CDR1 reads SQVTM; CDR2 reads ANQGSEA. Losses at the gene ends were 8 bases for V and 3 bases for J; bases not matched to a gene: 6. CDR3 length equals 12 residues. The CDR3 sequence: CSNRDRIYEQYF. Here the CDR3 DNA reads TGCAGCAACCGGGACAGGATCTACGAGCAGTACTTC.

The chain couples TRBV7-6 to TRBJ2-7; D is possibly TRBD1 (6 bases). Between the trimmed V and J ends, which lost 5 bases and 1 base, there was a span of 15 bases. The CDR3 has 15 residues. The V gene's germline CDR1 is SGHVS and CDR2 FNYEAQ. The CDR3 nucleotides are TGTGCCAGCAGCCCTGAGATCACAGGGTCCTACGAGCAGTACTTC. Protein sequence: CASSPEITGSYEQYF.

The V and J genes are TRBV27 and TRBJ1-2; TRBD1 aligns across 8 bases. Germline-derived CDR1 and CDR2 are MNHEY and SMNVEV (reference sequence). The J segment lost 2 bases and the V segment lost 6 bases, leaving 5 bases of the junction unmatched. The CDR3 sequence is 14 residues long. CDR3 nucleotides: TGTGCCAGCAGGCAGGGGGCTGGAAACTATGGCTACACCTTC. It yields the protein CASRQGAGNYGYTF.

The chain couples TRBV5-1 to TRBJ2-4, with TRBD1 matching 11 bases. Germline CDR1 reads SGHRS; CDR2 reads YFSETQ. Unmatched junction bases numbered 3, after V lost 0 bases and J lost 4 bases. The CDR3 has 16 amino acids. The CDR3 reads CASSLAGTGGKNIQYF. The CDR3, as DNA: TGCGCCAGCAGCTTGGCCGGGACAGGGGGGAAAAACATTCAGTACTTC.

The gene calls are TRBV6-5 and TRBJ2-1, with D perhaps matching TRBD2 (6 bases). Trimming left V 5 bases short and J 5 bases short, with 16 bases between. CDR1 is MNHEY, CDR2 SVGAGI, per germline. The CDR3 loop spans 15 amino acids. CDR3 DNA sequence: TGTGCCAGCAGTACCCGCGCAGGGAGGAACAATGAGCAGTTCTTC. Translation gives CASSTRAGRNNEQFF.

This chain connects TRBV5-1 to TRBJ2-1, with TRBD1 matching 7 bases. Trimming removed 4 bases from V and 6 bases from J; junction bases left unmatched: 10. The CDR3 is 15 amino acids. Germline CDR1 and CDR2: SGHRS and YFSETQ. In nucleotides, the CDR3 is TGCGCCAGCAGCGTACAGGGGATCACCGGCAATGAGCAGTTCTTC. As protein: CASSVQGITGNEQFF. Full variable domain (rest looked up from reference TRBV5-1 and TRBJ2-1): KAGVTQTPRYLIKTRGQQVTLSCSPISGHRSVSWYQQTPGQGLQFLFEYFSETQRNKGNFPGRFSGRQFSNSRSEMNVSTLELGDSALYLCASSVQGITGNEQFFGPGTRLTVL.

The chain carries TRBV5-1 and TRBJ2-1; 10 bases agree with TRBD2. Unmatched junction bases numbered 4, after V lost 1 base and J lost 6 bases. Germline loops: CDR1 SGHRS, CDR2 YFSETQ. This CDR3 is built from 15 residues. CDR3 protein: CASSLISGGLNEQFF. CDR3 DNA: TGCGCCAGCAGCTTGATTAGCGGGGGGCTCAATGAGCAGTTCTTC.